This T cell receptor (beta chain) appears in the sequencing data of a study of shared clonotypes between healthy human individuals. Losses at the gene ends were 4 bases for V and 4 bases for J; bases not matched to a gene: 8. Germline loops: CDR1 SEHNR, CDR2 FQNEAQ (reference sequence). The CDR3 loop spans 16 amino acids. Positively selected for CCR7, the CD45RO-negative cells used as naive CD8 cells excluded terminally differentiated effector memory CD45RA+ cells. The protocol was immunoSEQ multiplex PCR, while the TCRdb copy is restricted to in-frame clones and leaves out a portion. Among under 1 million clones, over 90% were seen once, and the ten largest hold less than 25%.

Sequencing used naive CD8+ T cells sorted from blood. This chain connects TRBV7-9 to TRBJ2-1, with 9 nucleotides matching TRBD2. The clonotype was recovered from a man aged 25 to 45 in good health. CDR3 amino acids: CASSSTLAGPYNEQFF. Here the CDR3 DNA reads TGTGCCAGCAGCTCTACTCTAGCGGGACCATACAATGAGCAGTTCTTC.